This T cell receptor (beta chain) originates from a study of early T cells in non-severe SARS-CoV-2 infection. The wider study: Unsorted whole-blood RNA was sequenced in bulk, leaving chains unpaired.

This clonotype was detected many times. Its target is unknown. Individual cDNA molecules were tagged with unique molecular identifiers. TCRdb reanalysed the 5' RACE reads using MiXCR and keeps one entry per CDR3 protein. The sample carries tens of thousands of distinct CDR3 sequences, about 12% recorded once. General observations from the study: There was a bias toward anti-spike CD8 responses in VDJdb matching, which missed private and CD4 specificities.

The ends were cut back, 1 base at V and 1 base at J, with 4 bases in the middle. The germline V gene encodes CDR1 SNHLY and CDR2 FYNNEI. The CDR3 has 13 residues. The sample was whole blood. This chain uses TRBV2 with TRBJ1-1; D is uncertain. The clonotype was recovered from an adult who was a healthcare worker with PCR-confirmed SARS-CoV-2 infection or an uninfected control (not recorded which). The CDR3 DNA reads TGTGCCAGCAGTGAAGAAACGAACACTGAAGCTTTCTTT. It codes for CASSEETNTEAFF. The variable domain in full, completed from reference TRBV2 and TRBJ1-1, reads EPEVTQTPSHQVTQMGQEVILRCVPISNHLYFYWYRQILGQKVEFLVSFYNNEISEKSEIFDDQFSVERPDGSNFTLKIRSTKLEDSAMYFCASSEETNTEAFFGQGTRLTVV.